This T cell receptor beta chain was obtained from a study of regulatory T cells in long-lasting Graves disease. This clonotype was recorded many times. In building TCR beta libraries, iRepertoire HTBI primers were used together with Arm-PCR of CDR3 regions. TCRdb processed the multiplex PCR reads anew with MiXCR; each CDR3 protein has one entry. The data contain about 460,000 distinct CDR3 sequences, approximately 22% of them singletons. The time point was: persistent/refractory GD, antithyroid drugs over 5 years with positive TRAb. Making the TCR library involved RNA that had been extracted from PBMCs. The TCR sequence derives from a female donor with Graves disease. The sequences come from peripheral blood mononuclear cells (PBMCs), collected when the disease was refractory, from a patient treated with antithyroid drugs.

For the CDR3, the DNA is TGTGCCAGCAGCCAGACAGGGGCAGGCAATCAGCCCCAGCATTTT. Amino acid sequence: CASSQTGAGNQPQHF. This chain uses TRBV12-3 or TRBV12-4 with TRBJ1-5, with 8 nucleotides matching TRBD1. This CDR3 has 15 amino acids. Trimming took 6 bases from V and 2 from J; bases not matched to a gene: 6.